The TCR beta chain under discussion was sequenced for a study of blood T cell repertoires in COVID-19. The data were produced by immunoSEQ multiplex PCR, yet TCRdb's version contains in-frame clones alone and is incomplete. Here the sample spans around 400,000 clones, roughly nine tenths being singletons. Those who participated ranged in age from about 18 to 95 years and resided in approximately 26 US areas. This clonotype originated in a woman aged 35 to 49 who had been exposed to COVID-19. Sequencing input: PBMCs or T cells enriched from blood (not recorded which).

Here the CDR3 DNA reads TGTGCCAGCAGCCCCACTGATCTTAACTATGGCTACACCTTC. This encodes CASSPTDLNYGYTF. This chain joins TRBV7-8 and TRBJ1-2; D gene uncertain. The CDR3 contains 14 residues. Germline assignment: CDR1 SGHVS and CDR2 FQNEAQ. V was trimmed by 5 bases and J by 1 base, leaving 11 bases between them.